A selection of T cell receptor beta chains follows, all from one sample in a study of cytomegalovirus exposure and HLA in healthy donors. Assay used: immunoSEQ multiplex PCR; TCRdb lists only in-frame clones, some missing. The profile covers 70,000 to 95,000 clones, with around 81% appearing a single time and less than 2% taken by the ten largest. The material sequenced was PBMCs. The receptors originated from a man in his forties in good health and CMV-seronegative. The CDR3 runs from the conserved cysteine through the conserved F or W. A D gene is named only where the DNA matches it firmly. Clone size is given for some rows only: seen once, a few or many times, or a class if the clone is expanded.

d_gene: TRBD2; abundance: .; v_gene: TRBV11-2; j_gene: TRBJ2-3; CDR3nt: TGTGCCAGCCGAATGGAGGCGGGAGAGCGAGATACGCAGTATTTT; CDR3aa: CASRMEAGERDTQYF
d_gene: .; abundance: .; v_gene: TRBV27; j_gene: TRBJ2-7; CDR3nt: TGTGCCAGCAGTTTGGGACTGTCCTACGAGCAGTACTTC; CDR3aa: CASSLGLSYEQYF
d_gene: TRBD1; abundance: once; v_gene: TRBV19; j_gene: TRBJ1-5; CDR3nt: TGTGCCAGTAGCGGGACAGTCGGGCAGCCCCAGCATTTT; CDR3aa: CASSGTVGQPQHF
d_gene: TRBD1; abundance: few; v_gene: TRBV18; j_gene: TRBJ1-3; CDR3nt: TGTGCCAGCTCACCGCCCGGGACAGGGGTAGGAAACACCATATATTTT; CDR3aa: CASSPPGTGVGNTIYF
d_gene: TRBD2; abundance: few; v_gene: TRBV11-3; j_gene: TRBJ2-1; CDR3nt: TGTGCCAGCAGCTTAGTACTAGCGGGAGGGCAAACCTACAATGAGCAGTTCTTC; CDR3aa: CASSLVLAGGQTYNEQFF
d_gene: .; abundance: .; v_gene: TRBV6-6; j_gene: TRBJ1-5; CDR3nt: TGTGCCAGCAGTTACGACGTCCGGACAACGAATCAGCCCCGGCATTTT; CDR3aa: CASSYDVRTTNQPRHF
d_gene: TRBD1; abundance: few; v_gene: TRBV25-1; j_gene: TRBJ2-7; CDR3nt: TGTGCCACCACAGACAGGGGCCCCTACGAGCAGTACTTC; CDR3aa: CATTDRGPYEQYF
d_gene: TRBD1; abundance: .; v_gene: TRBV6-6; j_gene: TRBJ2-7; CDR3nt: TGTGCCAGCAGAATGGGACAGGGGGGCGAGCAGTACTTC; CDR3aa: CASRMGQGGEQYF
d_gene: .; abundance: .; v_gene: TRBV2; j_gene: TRBJ1-5; CDR3nt: TGTGCCAGCAGTTTTACTAGTCGCAATCAGCCCCAGCATTTT; CDR3aa: CASSFTSRNQPQHF
d_gene: TRBD2; abundance: .; v_gene: TRBV28; j_gene: TRBJ2-1; CDR3nt: TGTGCCAGCAGCGGATGGGGACTAGCGGGAGGCCTCTCCTACAATGAGCAGTTCTTC; CDR3aa: CASSGWGLAGGLSYNEQFF
d_gene: TRBD2; abundance: .; v_gene: TRBV4-1; j_gene: TRBJ2-1; CDR3nt: TGCGCCAGCAGCCAAGGGACTAGCGGGTATGTTGGCAATGAGCAGTTCTTC; CDR3aa: CASSQGTSGYVGNEQFF
d_gene: .; abundance: few; v_gene: TRBV29-1; j_gene: TRBJ2-4; CDR3nt: TGCAGCGTGATGGGACATTTAGCCAAAAACAGTCAGTACTTC; CDR3aa: CSVMGHLAKNSQYF
d_gene: .; abundance: .; v_gene: TRBV6-5; j_gene: TRBJ2-7; CDR3nt: TGTGCCAGCAGTTACTCGACGGAGTTCCCCTACGAGCAGTACTTC; CDR3aa: CASSYSTEFPYEQYF
d_gene: .; abundance: .; v_gene: TRBV28; j_gene: TRBJ1-3; CDR3nt: TGTGCCAGCAGTTTACCCCGCTCTGGAAACACCATATATTTT; CDR3aa: CASSLPRSGNTIYF
d_gene: .; abundance: .; v_gene: TRBV11-2; j_gene: TRBJ2-7; CDR3nt: TGTGCCAGCAGATCTACCGGGGGAACCTACGAGCAGTACTTC; CDR3aa: CASRSTGGTYEQYF
d_gene: TRBD1; abundance: few; v_gene: TRBV5-1; j_gene: TRBJ1-4; CDR3nt: TGCGCCAGCAGCTTGGGGGCAGGGGGAGCGACTAATGAAAAACTGTTTTTT; CDR3aa: CASSLGAGGATNEKLFF
d_gene: TRBD2; abundance: .; v_gene: TRBV18; j_gene: TRBJ2-1; CDR3nt: TGTGCCAGCTCACTAGGCCTAGCGGGAGTGGGTAATGAGCAGTTCTTC; CDR3aa: CASSLGLAGVGNEQFF
d_gene: .; abundance: .; v_gene: TRBV25-1; j_gene: TRBJ1-1; CDR3nt: TGTGCCAGCAGTGACCTCGGTTCCGCGGGCACTGAAGCTTTCTTT; CDR3aa: CASSDLGSAGTEAFF
d_gene: TRBD2; abundance: .; v_gene: TRBV29-1; j_gene: TRBJ2-1; CDR3nt: TGCAGCGTCAAGTGGGGGGGGAGTCCTTACAATGAGCAGTTCTTC; CDR3aa: CSVKWGGSPYNEQFF
d_gene: TRBD1; abundance: .; v_gene: TRBV2; j_gene: TRBJ1-4; CDR3nt: TGTGCCAGCAGTGGGATGGGACAGTGGGAAAAACTGTTTTTT; CDR3aa: CASSGMGQWEKLFF
d_gene: .; abundance: .; v_gene: TRBV28; j_gene: TRBJ1-1; CDR3nt: TGTGCCAGCAGTGTTCAGGGGTGGACTGAAGCTTTCTTT; CDR3aa: CASSVQGWTEAFF
d_gene: TRBD1; abundance: .; v_gene: TRBV5-5; j_gene: TRBJ2-3; CDR3nt: TGTGCCAGCAGCATTACCCCTGACAGGGCAACTTCAGATACGCAGTATTTT; CDR3aa: CASSITPDRATSDTQYF
d_gene: TRBD1; abundance: .; v_gene: TRBV19; j_gene: TRBJ2-2; CDR3nt: TGTGCCAGTAGTACGGGACAGGGGAACACCGGGGAGCTGTTTTTT; CDR3aa: CASSTGQGNTGELFF
d_gene: .; abundance: .; v_gene: TRBV28; j_gene: TRBJ1-5; CDR3nt: TGTGCCAGCACCATCAGGGGTTCTCAGCCCCAGCATTTT; CDR3aa: CASTIRGSQPQHF
d_gene: .; abundance: few; v_gene: TRBV13; j_gene: TRBJ1-2; CDR3nt: TGTGCCAGCAGCCCCCGGCAGGCAAACTATGGCTACACCTTC; CDR3aa: CASSPRQANYGYTF
d_gene: TRBD1; abundance: .; v_gene: TRBV28; j_gene: TRBJ2-3; CDR3nt: TGTGCCAGCAGTTCATGGACAGGTTTCACAGATACGCAGTATTTT; CDR3aa: CASSSWTGFTDTQYF
d_gene: TRBD2; abundance: .; v_gene: TRBV7-3; j_gene: TRBJ2-1; CDR3nt: TGTGCCAGCAGCTTAGGGATAGGACTAGCGGGAGGAAGTGAGCAGTTCTTC; CDR3aa: CASSLGIGLAGGSEQFF
d_gene: TRBD1; abundance: .; v_gene: TRBV6-5; j_gene: TRBJ1-2; CDR3nt: TGTGCCAGCAGTTACGACAGGGCGGGGAGCGGTGGCTACACCTTC; CDR3aa: CASSYDRAGSGGYTF
d_gene: .; abundance: .; v_gene: TRBV10-3; j_gene: TRBJ1-1; CDR3nt: TGTGCCATCAGTGATTCCAAAACGGGGGACACTGAAGCTTTCTTT; CDR3aa: CAISDSKTGDTEAFF
d_gene: .; abundance: .; v_gene: TRBV7-6; j_gene: TRBJ2-3; CDR3nt: TGTGCCAGCAGCTACTCCGATGGAGGAGATACGCAGTATTTT; CDR3aa: CASSYSDGGDTQYF
d_gene: .; abundance: .; v_gene: TRBV7-9; j_gene: TRBJ2-7; CDR3nt: TGTTCCAGCACCTCAGGACAGAACTACGAGCAGTACTTC; CDR3aa: CSSTSGQNYEQYF
d_gene: .; abundance: .; v_gene: TRBV4-2; j_gene: TRBJ1-6; CDR3nt: TGTGCCAGCAGCCAAGAAGAGGGCTCCTATAATTCACCCCTCCACTTT; CDR3aa: CASSQEEGSYNSPLHF
d_gene: .; abundance: .; v_gene: TRBV7-9; j_gene: TRBJ2-4; CDR3nt: TGTGCCAGCAGGGCCGACGGGGACATTCAGTACTTC; CDR3aa: CASRADGDIQYF
d_gene: .; abundance: .; v_gene: TRBV27; j_gene: TRBJ1-1; CDR3nt: TGTGCCAGCAGTTTTAACAGGAACACTGAAGCTTTCTTT; CDR3aa: CASSFNRNTEAFF
d_gene: TRBD2; abundance: few; v_gene: TRBV6-1; j_gene: TRBJ2-3; CDR3nt: TGTGCCAGCAGCACAGCGGGAGGCGGTGATACGCAGTATTTT; CDR3aa: CASSTAGGGDTQYF
d_gene: TRBD2; abundance: .; v_gene: TRBV10-1; j_gene: TRBJ2-1; CDR3nt: TGCGCCAGCAGTCCCGCCGGGACTAGCGCCTATGAGCAGTTCTTC; CDR3aa: CASSPAGTSAYEQFF
d_gene: TRBD1; abundance: .; v_gene: TRBV2; j_gene: TRBJ2-1; CDR3nt: TGTGCCAGCTCCCGAGGTAGGGGGCCAACTTCCTACAATGAGCAGTTCTTC; CDR3aa: CASSRGRGPTSYNEQFF
d_gene: TRBD1; abundance: .; v_gene: TRBV5-1; j_gene: TRBJ2-7; CDR3nt: TGCGCCAGCAGCCCCGAACCGGGACAGGGTATTGACGAGCAGTACTTC; CDR3aa: CASSPEPGQGIDEQYF
d_gene: .; abundance: .; v_gene: TRBV7-9; j_gene: TRBJ2-4; CDR3nt: TGTTCCAGCAGCCCCTCATCGGGGGTGGAGGCCAAAAACATTCAGTACTTC; CDR3aa: CSSSPSSGVEAKNIQYF
d_gene: TRBD1; abundance: .; v_gene: TRBV5-1; j_gene: TRBJ1-4; CDR3nt: TGCGCCAGCAGCCCGGGACAGCAAAATGAAAAACTGTTTTTT; CDR3aa: CASSPGQQNEKLFF
d_gene: TRBD1; abundance: .; v_gene: TRBV4-1; j_gene: TRBJ2-2; CDR3nt: TGCGCCAGCAGCCCGACAGGGACCGGGGAGCTGTTTTTT; CDR3aa: CASSPTGTGELFF
d_gene: TRBD2; abundance: .; v_gene: TRBV5-4; j_gene: TRBJ2-5; CDR3nt: TGTGCCAGCAGCTTGGCGGGAGGAGGCTGGGAGACCCAGTACTTC; CDR3aa: CASSLAGGGWETQYF
d_gene: TRBD1; abundance: .; v_gene: TRBV25-1; j_gene: TRBJ2-3; CDR3nt: TGTGCCAGCAGTGAAACAATGATACCAGGGGGCCCGGATACGCAGTATTTT; CDR3aa: CASSETMIPGGPDTQYF